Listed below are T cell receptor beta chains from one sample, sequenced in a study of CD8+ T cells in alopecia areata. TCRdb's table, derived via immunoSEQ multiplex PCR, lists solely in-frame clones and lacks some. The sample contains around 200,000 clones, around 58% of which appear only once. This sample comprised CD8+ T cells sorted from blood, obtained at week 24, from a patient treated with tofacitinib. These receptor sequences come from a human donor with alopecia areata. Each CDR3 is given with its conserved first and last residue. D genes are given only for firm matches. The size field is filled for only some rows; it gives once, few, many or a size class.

CDR3: CACRDGSYYGYTF; DNA: TGTGCCTGCCGGGACGGAAGTTACTATGGCTACACCTTC; D: -; size: -; J: TRBJ1-2; length: 13; V: TRBV30
CDR3: CSVTHPQWNTIYF; DNA: TGCAGCGTCACACACCCCCAATGGAACACCATATATTTT; D: -; size: -; J: TRBJ1-3; length: 13; V: TRBV29-1
CDR3: CASSTVGQGDYGYTF; DNA: TGTGCCAGCAGCACCGTGGGACAGGGGGACTATGGCTACACCTTC; D: TRBD1; size: -; J: TRBJ1-2; length: 15; V: TRBV7-9
CDR3: CATSRVRTETQYF; DNA: TGTGCCACCAGCAGAGTTCGTACGGAGACCCAGTACTTC; D: -; size: few; J: TRBJ2-5; length: 13; V: TRBV15
CDR3: CASSMLATGGSTDTQYF; DNA: TGTGCCAGTAGTATGTTGGCGACAGGGGGTTCCACAGATACGCAGTATTTT; D: TRBD1; size: few; J: TRBJ2-3; length: 17; V: TRBV19
CDR3: CATSATLGGNGANEKLFF; DNA: TGTGCCACCAGCGCTACATTAGGAGGGAACGGGGCTAATGAAAAACTGTTTTTT; D: -; size: -; J: TRBJ1-4; length: 18; V: TRBV15
CDR3: CASRGKGDEQYF; DNA: TGTGCCAGCAGGGGGAAGGGCGACGAGCAGTACTTC; D: -; size: -; J: TRBJ2-7; length: 12; V: TRBV4-2
CDR3: CASSLEGGTPYEQYF; DNA: TGTGCCAGCAGCTTAGAGGGAGGGACCCCCTACGAGCAGTACTTC; D: TRBD2; size: -; J: TRBJ2-7; length: 15; V: TRBV11-2
CDR3: CASSSIGRLNTEAFF; DNA: TGTGCCAGCAGCTCGATAGGACGCCTGAACACTGAAGCTTTCTTT; D: -; size: -; J: TRBJ1-1; length: 15; V: TRBV13
CDR3: CASRVVGSYGYTF; DNA: TGTGCCAGCCGTGTCGTGGGGAGCTATGGCTACACCTTC; D: -; size: -; J: TRBJ1-2; length: 13; V: TRBV2
CDR3: CASSSPLGANYGYTF; DNA: TGTGCCAGCAGCTCCCCCCTGGGAGCTAACTATGGCTACACCTTC; D: -; size: -; J: TRBJ1-2; length: 15; V: TRBV7-9
CDR3: CASSQLTQGLAEAFF; DNA: TGTGCCAGCAGCCAACTAACACAGGGGCTGGCTGAAGCTTTCTTT; D: TRBD1; size: -; J: TRBJ1-1; length: 15; V: TRBV14
CDR3: CATSSTGFNQPQHF; DNA: TGTGCCACCAGCAGCACAGGGTTCAATCAGCCCCAGCATTTT; D: -; size: -; J: TRBJ1-5; length: 14; V: TRBV15
CDR3: CASSQAGGVEAFF; DNA: TGCGCCAGCAGCCAAGCCGGGGGGGTGGAGGCTTTCTTT; D: -; size: -; J: TRBJ1-1; length: 13; V: TRBV4-1
CDR3: CASSYGPYEQYF; DNA: TGTGCCAGCAGTTACGGCCCTTACGAGCAGTACTTC; D: -; size: few; J: TRBJ2-7; length: 12; V: TRBV6-6
CDR3: CAVRNTGELFF; DNA: TGTGCCGTTAGAAACACCGGGGAGCTGTTTTTT; D: -; size: -; J: TRBJ2-2; length: 11; V: TRBV30
CDR3: CASSILDTDTQYF; DNA: TGTGCCAGTAGTATCCTCGACACAGATACGCAGTATTTT; D: -; size: -; J: TRBJ2-3; length: 13; V: TRBV19
CDR3: CSVELGDRGRNTEAFF; DNA: TGCAGCGTTGAACTCGGGGACAGGGGGCGGAACACTGAAGCTTTCTTT; D: TRBD1; size: few; J: TRBJ1-1; length: 16; V: TRBV29-1
CDR3: CASSYNEQFF; DNA: TGTGCCAGCAGCTACAATGAGCAGTTCTTC; D: -; size: few; J: TRBJ2-1; length: 10; V: TRBV7-2
CDR3: CASSSPREEGTDTQYF; DNA: TGCGCCAGCAGCTCCCCGAGGGAGGAGGGCACAGATACGCAGTATTTT; D: -; size: -; J: TRBJ2-3; length: 16; V: TRBV5-1
CDR3: CAISEVEGLAKNIQYF; DNA: TGTGCCATCAGTGAGGTGGAGGGACTAGCCAAAAACATTCAGTACTTC; D: -; size: -; J: TRBJ2-4; length: 16; V: TRBV10-3
CDR3: CAGTNISLRNNEQFF; DNA: TGTGCCGGGACGAACATCTCTCTGAGAAACAATGAGCAGTTCTTC; D: -; size: -; J: TRBJ2-1; length: 15; V: TRBV7-9
CDR3: CATSGLTAGYGYTF; DNA: TGTGCCACCAGCGGGCTGACTGCGGGGTATGGCTACACCTTC; D: -; size: -; J: TRBJ1-2; length: 14; V: TRBV15
CDR3: CASAESGWETQYF; DNA: TGTGCCAGCGCCGAGTCGGGGTGGGAGACCCAGTACTTC; D: -; size: -; J: TRBJ2-5; length: 13; V: TRBV7-9
CDR3: CASSQSTGRATQYF; DNA: TGTGCCAGCAGCCAATCTACAGGGCGTGCCACACAGTACTTC; D: -; size: -; J: TRBJ2-4; length: 14; V: TRBV5-6
CDR3: CASMLGQGSDTQYF; DNA: TGTGCCAGCATGTTGGGACAGGGGTCGGATACGCAGTATTTT; D: TRBD1; size: few; J: TRBJ2-3; length: 14; V: TRBV2
CDR3: CASSSSGQTYSGANVLTF; DNA: TGTGCCAGCAGCTCCTCCGGACAGACTTACTCTGGGGCCAACGTCCTGACTTTC; D: -; size: few; J: TRBJ2-6; length: 18; V: TRBV11-1
CDR3: CSAIVVRYGYTF; DNA: TGCAGCGCTATTGTAGTAAGATATGGCTACACCTTC; D: -; size: once; J: TRBJ1-2; length: 12; V: TRBV29-1
CDR3: CASNLYNEQFF; DNA: TGCGCCAGCAACCTATACAATGAGCAGTTCTTC; D: -; size: -; J: TRBJ2-1; length: 11; V: TRBV5-1
CDR3: CSVQIQGSYEQYF; DNA: TGCAGCGTCCAAATCCAGGGATCCTACGAGCAGTACTTC; D: -; size: -; J: TRBJ2-7; length: 13; V: TRBV29-1
CDR3: CAWSSGSYTF; DNA: TGTGCCTGGAGTTCAGGGAGTTACACCTTC; D: -; size: -; J: TRBJ1-2; length: 10; V: TRBV30
CDR3: CASSDSGTGELFF; DNA: TGTGCCAGCAGCGATTCCGGCACCGGGGAGCTGTTTTTT; D: -; size: -; J: TRBJ2-2; length: 13; V: TRBV9
CDR3: CASSQENRGGGKGYTF; DNA: TGTGCCAGCAGCCAAGAAAACAGGGGTGGCGGAAAAGGCTACACCTTC; D: TRBD1; size: -; J: TRBJ1-2; length: 16; V: TRBV14
CDR3: CASSQPLAGGAFNEQFF; DNA: TGTGCCAGCAGCCAACCTCTAGCGGGGGGAGCCTTCAATGAGCAGTTCTTC; D: TRBD2; size: -; J: TRBJ2-1; length: 17; V: TRBV14
CDR3: CAIRGPQTDRNTEAFF; DNA: TGTGCCATCAGGGGACCCCAGACCGATAGGAACACTGAAGCTTTCTTT; D: -; size: -; J: TRBJ1-1; length: 16; V: TRBV10-3
CDR3: CSAQTGLYGYTF; DNA: TGCAGCGCCCAGACAGGGTTGTATGGCTACACCTTC; D: TRBD1; size: -; J: TRBJ1-2; length: 12; V: TRBV29-1
CDR3: CASKGDIQYF; DNA: TGCGCCAGCAAGGGAGACATTCAGTACTTC; D: -; size: -; J: TRBJ2-4; length: 10; V: TRBV10-2
CDR3: CASSVGAVGDYEQYF; DNA: TGTGCCAGCAGCGTAGGGGCAGTAGGGGACTACGAGCAGTACTTC; D: -; size: -; J: TRBJ2-7; length: 15; V: TRBV9
CDR3: CASSGQGSDNEQFF; DNA: TGTGCCAGCAGCGGACAGGGGTCCGACAATGAGCAGTTCTTC; D: TRBD1; size: -; J: TRBJ2-1; length: 14; V: TRBV11-2
CDR3: CASSLIASGRNTEAFF; DNA: TGTGCCAGCAGCTTAATAGCGTCAGGACGGAACACTGAAGCTTTCTTT; D: -; size: -; J: TRBJ1-1; length: 16; V: TRBV7-2
CDR3: CATRDRNSPLHF; DNA: TGTGCCACCCGGGACAGAAATTCACCCCTCCACTTT; D: TRBD1; size: -; J: TRBJ1-6; length: 12; V: TRBV2
CDR3: CASSHRGGEAFF; DNA: TGTGCCAGCAGCCACAGGGGGGGTGAAGCTTTCTTT; D: TRBD1; size: -; J: TRBJ1-1; length: 12; V: TRBV13
CDR3: CASSELNDRGETQYF; DNA: TGTGCCAGCAGTGAACTTAATGACAGGGGAGAGACCCAGTACTTC; D: TRBD1; size: -; J: TRBJ2-5; length: 15; V: TRBV25-1
CDR3: CASSFGWRGAEQYF; DNA: TGTGCCAGCAGCTTTGGGTGGCGGGGCGCCGAGCAGTACTTC; D: -; size: -; J: TRBJ2-7; length: 14; V: TRBV5-6
CDR3: CASSQRTSLVADTQYF; DNA: TGTGCCAGCAGCCAAAGGACTAGCCTTGTGGCAGATACGCAGTATTTT; D: TRBD2; size: -; J: TRBJ2-3; length: 16; V: TRBV13
CDR3: CASSNRDMNTEAFF; DNA: TGCGCCAGCAGCAACAGGGACATGAACACTGAAGCTTTCTTT; D: -; size: -; J: TRBJ1-1; length: 14; V: TRBV5-1
CDR3: CASTQGGRTYEQYF; DNA: TGTGCCAGCACCCAAGGGGGAAGAACCTACGAGCAGTACTTC; D: -; size: -; J: TRBJ2-7; length: 14; V: TRBV13